This is a list of T cell receptor beta chains from one sample in a study of cytomegalovirus exposure and HLA in healthy donors. TCRdb's copy holds only in-frame clones and misses some; the assay was immunoSEQ multiplex PCR. The sample lists about 310,000 clones; approximately 88% were seen once. Material for sequencing was PBMCs. Receptor source: a man aged 25 to 40 in good health and CMV-seronegative. Each CDR3 is given without its conserved first and last residue. Clone size is shown for a subset of rows, as once, few, many or a class of expanded clone.

TRBV11-3 . ASSLEDSTGSYNEQF
TRBV29-1 . SVEGTSRGPYSYNEQF
TRBV18 . ASSPPYRISYEQY
TRBV7-7 . ASSPWTSLQETQY
TRBV7-9 once ASHTVNTEAF
TRBV2 . ASSGRDRGPANEKLF
TRBV18 . ASSLQGADGYT
TRBV11-3 . ASSPGGFNTGELF
TRBV19 . ASKPGLASGAGEQY
TRBV2 . ASSERTSGYNEQF
TRBV5-4 . ASSLGTGGRTNEKLF
TRBV2 . ASSRDSETQY
TRBV5-6 . ASSLGLAGAWNEQF
TRBV11-2 . ASSTHAGTQY
TRBV9 . ASRALAGVSTDTQY
TRBV19 few ASSIAWAFNYGYT
TRBV15 . ATSRLQGEAF
TRBV7-9 . ASSDRVVGAF
TRBV4-3 . ASSQLTGVGNEQF
TRBV7-2 . ASSLLTGTGVNEQF
TRBV6-1 . ASSTGFYGYT
TRBV5-1 . ASSLDPGQGGYEQY
TRBV27 . ASSRTGGYNEQF
TRBV10-2 few ASSEGGEQY
TRBV18 . ASSPGLTSSYNSPLH
TRBV27 . ASSDGASTDTQY
TRBV7-7 . ASSLGQGLETQY
TRBV5-6 . ASSSGGQGITGELF
TRBV7-9 . ASSAWTDGTEAF
TRBV18 . ASSKGNTIY
TRBV6-5 . ASSYTRSEKLF
TRBV10-2 . ASTIGAEQY
TRBV4-3 . ASRNRGSGYT
TRBV5-4 . ASSLARQSYEQY
TRBV11-2 . ASRPTGTGSTEQY
TRBV4-3 . ASSPDRSSGANVLT
TRBV6-5 . ASSRNRGHEKLF
TRBV6-5 . ASSYFRGLYQETQY
TRBV19 . ASSMPSGVDGYT
TRBV6-5 . ASRTGLTVNTEAF
TRBV29-1 . SVELAGGGNEQF
TRBV7-9 . ASRRGQGDYGYT